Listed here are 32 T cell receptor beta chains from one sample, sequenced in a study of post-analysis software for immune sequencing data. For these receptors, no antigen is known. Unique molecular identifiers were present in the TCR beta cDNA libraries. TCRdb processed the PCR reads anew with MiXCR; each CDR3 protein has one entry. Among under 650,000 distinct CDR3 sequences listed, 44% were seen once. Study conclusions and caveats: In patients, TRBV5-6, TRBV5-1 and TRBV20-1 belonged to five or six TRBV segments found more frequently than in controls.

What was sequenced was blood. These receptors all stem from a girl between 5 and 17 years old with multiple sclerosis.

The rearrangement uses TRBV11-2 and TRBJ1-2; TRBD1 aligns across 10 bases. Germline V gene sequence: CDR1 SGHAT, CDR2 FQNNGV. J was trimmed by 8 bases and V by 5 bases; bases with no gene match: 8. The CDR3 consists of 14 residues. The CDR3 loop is CASSEDRGNRGYTF. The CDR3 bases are TGTGCCAGCAGCGAGGACAGGGGGAATAGGGGCTACACCTTC.

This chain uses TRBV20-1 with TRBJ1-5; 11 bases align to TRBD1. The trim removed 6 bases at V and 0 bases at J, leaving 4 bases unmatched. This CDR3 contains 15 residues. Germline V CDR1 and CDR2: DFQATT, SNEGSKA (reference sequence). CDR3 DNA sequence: TGCAGTGCCGGACAGGGGGCGGGTAGCAATCAGCCCCAGCATTTT. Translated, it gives CSAGQGAGSNQPQHF.

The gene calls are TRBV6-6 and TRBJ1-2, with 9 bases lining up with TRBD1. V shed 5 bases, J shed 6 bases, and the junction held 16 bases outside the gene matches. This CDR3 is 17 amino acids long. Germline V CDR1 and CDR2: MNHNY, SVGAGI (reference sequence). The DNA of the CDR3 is TGTGCCAGCAGTCGATCCTTGACCCGACAGGGGGTCGATGGCTACACCTTC. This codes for CASSRSLTRQGVDGYTF.

The CDR3 sequence: CSADPASGGADTQYF. The CDR3 DNA sequence: TGCAGTGCTGACCCGGCTAGCGGGGGGGCAGATACGCAGTATTTT. This chain uses TRBV20-1 with TRBJ2-3, with 12 bases identical to TRBD2. This CDR3 comprises 15 residues. In germline, CDR1 is DFQATT, CDR2 SNEGSKA (reference sequence). The V gene end was trimmed by 5 bases and the J gene end by 4 bases; junction bases not matched to a gene: 7.

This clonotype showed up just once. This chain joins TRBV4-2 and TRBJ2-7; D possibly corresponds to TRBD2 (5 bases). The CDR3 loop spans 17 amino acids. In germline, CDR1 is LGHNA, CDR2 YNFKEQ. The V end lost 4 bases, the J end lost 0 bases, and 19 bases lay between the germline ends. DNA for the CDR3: TGTGCCAGCAGCCCCCCTTACAGCGGTGAGAGCTCCTACGAGCAGTACTTC. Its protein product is CASSPPYSGESSYEQYF.

The CDR3 coding sequence is TGTGCCAGCAGTTTAATGGGCAGGGCGGCAGATACGCAGTATTTT. It is translated as CASSLMGRAADTQYF. This chain links TRBV12-3 or TRBV12-4 with TRBJ2-3; D possibly corresponds to TRBD1 (5 bases). V was cut by 2 bases and J by 4 bases, with 13 bases left in between. This CDR3 is built from 15 residues.

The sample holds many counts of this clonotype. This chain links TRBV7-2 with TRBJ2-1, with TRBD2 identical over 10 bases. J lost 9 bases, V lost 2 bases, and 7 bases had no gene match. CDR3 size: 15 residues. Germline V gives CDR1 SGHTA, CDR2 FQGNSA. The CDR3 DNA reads TGTGCCAGCAGCTTAAATAGCGGGGGGAAGGCTGAGCAGTTCTTC. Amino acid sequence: CASSLNSGGKAEQFF.

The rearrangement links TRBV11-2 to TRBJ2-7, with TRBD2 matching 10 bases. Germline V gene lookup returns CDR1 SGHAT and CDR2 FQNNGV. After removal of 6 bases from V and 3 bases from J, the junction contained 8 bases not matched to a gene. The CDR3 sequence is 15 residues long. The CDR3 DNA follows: TGTGCCAGCAGACCGTTAGCGGGGGGAGTCTACGAGCAGTACTTC. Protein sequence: CASRPLAGGVYEQYF.

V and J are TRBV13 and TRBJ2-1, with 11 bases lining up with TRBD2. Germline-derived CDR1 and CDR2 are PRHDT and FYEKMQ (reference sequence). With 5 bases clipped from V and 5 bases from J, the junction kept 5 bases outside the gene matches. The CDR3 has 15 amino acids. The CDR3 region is CASSMIAGGDNEQFF. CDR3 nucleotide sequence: TGTGCCAGCAGCATGATAGCGGGGGGGGACAATGAGCAGTTCTTC.

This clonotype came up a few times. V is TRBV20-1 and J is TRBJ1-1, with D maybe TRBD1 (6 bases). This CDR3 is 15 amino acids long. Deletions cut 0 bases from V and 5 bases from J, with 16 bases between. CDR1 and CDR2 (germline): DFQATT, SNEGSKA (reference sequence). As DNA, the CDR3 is TGCAGTGCTAGAGATCCCCAGGGGTTCGGAACTGAAGCTTTCTTT. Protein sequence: CSARDPQGFGTEAFF.

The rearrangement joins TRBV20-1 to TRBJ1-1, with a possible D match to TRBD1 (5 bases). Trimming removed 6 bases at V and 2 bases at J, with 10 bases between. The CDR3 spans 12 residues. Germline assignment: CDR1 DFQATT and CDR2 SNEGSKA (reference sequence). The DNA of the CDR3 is TGCAGTGCCCGAGGGGTCAACACTGAAGCTTTCTTT. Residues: CSARGVNTEAFF.

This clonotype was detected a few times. In DNA form, the CDR3 reads TGCAGCGGCCGGACTAGCGGTTACACAGATACGCAGTATTTT. This translates into CSGRTSGYTDTQYF. V is TRBV29-1 and J is TRBJ2-3, with 10 bases lining up with TRBD2. Trimming at V came to 7 bases and at J to 2 bases, leaving 6 bases not matched to a gene. The CDR3 is made up of 14 amino acids. Germline loops: CDR1 SQVTM, CDR2 ANQGSEA.

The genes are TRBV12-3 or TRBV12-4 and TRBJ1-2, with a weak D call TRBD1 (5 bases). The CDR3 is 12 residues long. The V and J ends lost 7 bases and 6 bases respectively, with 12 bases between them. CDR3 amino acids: CASTLGGNGYTF. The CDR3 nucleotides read TGTGCCAGCACCCTCGGGGGGAATGGCTACACCTTC.

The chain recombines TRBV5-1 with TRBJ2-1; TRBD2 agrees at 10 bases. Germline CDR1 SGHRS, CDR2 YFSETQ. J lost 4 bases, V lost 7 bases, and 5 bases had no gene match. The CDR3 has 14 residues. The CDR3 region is CASSISGGYNEQFF. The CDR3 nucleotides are TGCGCCAGCTCGATTAGCGGGGGGTACAATGAGCAGTTCTTC.

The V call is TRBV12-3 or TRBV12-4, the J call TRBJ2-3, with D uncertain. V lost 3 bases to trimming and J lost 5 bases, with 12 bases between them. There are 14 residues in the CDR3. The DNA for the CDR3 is TGTGCCAGCAGTTTTCTTCGGGCAAAAGATACGCAGTATTTT. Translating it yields CASSFLRAKDTQYF.

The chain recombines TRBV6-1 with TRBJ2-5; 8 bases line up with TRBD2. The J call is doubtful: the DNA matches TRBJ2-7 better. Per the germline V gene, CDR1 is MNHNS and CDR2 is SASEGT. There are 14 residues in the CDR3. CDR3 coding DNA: TGTGCCAGCGATAAAGCGGGGGCCGCCCCCGAGCAGTACTTC. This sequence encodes CASDKAGAAPEQYF.

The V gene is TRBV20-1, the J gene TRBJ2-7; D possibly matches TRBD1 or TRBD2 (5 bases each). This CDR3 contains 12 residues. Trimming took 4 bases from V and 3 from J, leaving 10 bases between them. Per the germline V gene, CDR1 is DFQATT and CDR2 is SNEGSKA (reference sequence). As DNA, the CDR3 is TGCAGTGCTAAGGGGAGCTACTACGAGCAGTACTTC. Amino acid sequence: CSAKGSYYEQYF.

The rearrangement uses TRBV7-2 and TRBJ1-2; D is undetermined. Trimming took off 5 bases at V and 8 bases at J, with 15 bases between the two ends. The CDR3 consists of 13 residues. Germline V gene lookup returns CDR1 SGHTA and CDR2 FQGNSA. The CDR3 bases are TGTGCCAGCAGCATCGTGGGCGGGGAGGGCTACACCTTC. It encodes CASSIVGGEGYTF.

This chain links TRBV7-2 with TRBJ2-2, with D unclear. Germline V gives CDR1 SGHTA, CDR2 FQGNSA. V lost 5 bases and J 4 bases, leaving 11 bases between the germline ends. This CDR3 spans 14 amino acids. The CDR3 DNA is TGTGCCAGCAGCCCTCGCCTAACCACCGGGGAGCTGTTTTTT. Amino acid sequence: CASSPRLTTGELFF.

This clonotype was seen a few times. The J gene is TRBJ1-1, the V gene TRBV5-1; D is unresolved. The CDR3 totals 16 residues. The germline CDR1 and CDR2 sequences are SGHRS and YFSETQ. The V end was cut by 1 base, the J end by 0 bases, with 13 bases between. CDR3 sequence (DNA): TGCGCCAGCAGCTTGAGGACGGGCGTTTTGAACACTGAAGCTTTCTTT. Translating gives CASSLRTGVLNTEAFF.

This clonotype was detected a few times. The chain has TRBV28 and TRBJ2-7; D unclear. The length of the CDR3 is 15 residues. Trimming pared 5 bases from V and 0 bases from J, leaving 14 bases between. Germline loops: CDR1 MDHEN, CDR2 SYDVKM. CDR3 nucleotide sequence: TGTGCCAGCAGTCCAATGTTGAGGAGCTCCTACGAGCAGTACTTC. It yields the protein CASSPMLRSSYEQYF.

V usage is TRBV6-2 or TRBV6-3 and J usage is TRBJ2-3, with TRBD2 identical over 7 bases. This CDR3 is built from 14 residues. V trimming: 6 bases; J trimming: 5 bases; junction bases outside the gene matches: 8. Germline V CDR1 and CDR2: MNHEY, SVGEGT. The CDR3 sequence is CASRGLLVGDTQYF. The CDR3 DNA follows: TGTGCCAGCAGGGGACTACTCGTAGGAGATACGCAGTATTTT.

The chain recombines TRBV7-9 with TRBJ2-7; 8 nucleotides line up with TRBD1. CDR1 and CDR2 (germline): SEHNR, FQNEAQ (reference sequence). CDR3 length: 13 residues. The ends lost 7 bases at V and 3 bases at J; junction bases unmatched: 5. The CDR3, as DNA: TGTGCCAGCACCAGGGGGCCCAACTACGAGCAGTACTTC. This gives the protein CASTRGPNYEQYF.

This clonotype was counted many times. As DNA, the CDR3 is TGTGCCAGCAGTGTCTCCTACGAGCAGTACTTC. As protein: CASSVSYEQYF. The chain is built from TRBV6-6 and TRBJ2-7; D is ambiguous. There are 11 residues in the CDR3. Germline loops: CDR1 MNHNY, CDR2 SVGAGI (reference sequence). Trimming pared 5 bases from V and 0 bases from J, leaving 2 bases between.

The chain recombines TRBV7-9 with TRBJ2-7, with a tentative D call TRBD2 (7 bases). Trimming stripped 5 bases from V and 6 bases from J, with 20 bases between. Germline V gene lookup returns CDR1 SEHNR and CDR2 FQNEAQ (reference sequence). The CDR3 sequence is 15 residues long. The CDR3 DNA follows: TGTGCCAGCAGCGGGGGGGACACTCCTACGGGCGAGCAGTACTTC. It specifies CASSGGDTPTGEQYF.

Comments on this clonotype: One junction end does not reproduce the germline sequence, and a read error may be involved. CDR3 in amino acids: CASSFLDGKLFF. DNA of the CDR3: TGTGCCAGCAGTTTTCTGGACGGGAAGCTGTTTTTT. The V and J genes are TRBV12-3 or TRBV12-4 and TRBJ2-2; D perhaps matches TRBD2 (5 bases). The CDR3 length is 12 residues.

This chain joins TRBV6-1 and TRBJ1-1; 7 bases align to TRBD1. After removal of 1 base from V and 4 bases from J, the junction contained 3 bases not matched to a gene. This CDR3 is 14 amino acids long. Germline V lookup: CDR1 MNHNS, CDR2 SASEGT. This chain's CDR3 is CASSEVSGGTEAFF. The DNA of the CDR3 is TGTGCCAGCAGTGAAGTGTCAGGGGGCACTGAAGCTTTCTTT.

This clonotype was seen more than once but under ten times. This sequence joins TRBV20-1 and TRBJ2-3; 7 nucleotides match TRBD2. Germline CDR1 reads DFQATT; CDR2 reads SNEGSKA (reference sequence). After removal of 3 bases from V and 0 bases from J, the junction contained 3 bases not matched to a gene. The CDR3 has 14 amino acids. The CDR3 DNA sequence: TGCAGTGCTAGGTCTAGCGGTAGCACAGATACGCAGTATTTT. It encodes CSARSSGSTDTQYF.

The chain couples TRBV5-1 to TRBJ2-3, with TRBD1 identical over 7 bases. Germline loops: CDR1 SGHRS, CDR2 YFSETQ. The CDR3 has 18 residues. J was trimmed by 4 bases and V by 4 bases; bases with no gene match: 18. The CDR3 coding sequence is TGCGCCAGCAGCCGACGCCCGGGACAGTCCAGTATCTCAGATACGCAGTATTTT. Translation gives CASSRRPGQSSISDTQYF. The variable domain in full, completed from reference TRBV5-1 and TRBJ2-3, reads KAGVTQTPRYLIKTRGQQVTLSCSPISGHRSVSWYQQTPGQGLQFLFEYFSETQRNKGNFPGRFSGRQFSNSRSEMNVSTLELGDSALYLCASSRRPGQSSISDTQYFGPGTRLTVL.

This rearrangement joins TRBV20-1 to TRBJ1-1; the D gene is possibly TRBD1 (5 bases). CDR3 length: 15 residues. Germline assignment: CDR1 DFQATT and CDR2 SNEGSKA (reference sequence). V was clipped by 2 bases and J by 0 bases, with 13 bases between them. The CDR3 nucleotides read TGCAGTGCTAGATCCCCACAGGAGATGAACACTGAAGCTTTCTTT. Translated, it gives CSARSPQEMNTEAFF.

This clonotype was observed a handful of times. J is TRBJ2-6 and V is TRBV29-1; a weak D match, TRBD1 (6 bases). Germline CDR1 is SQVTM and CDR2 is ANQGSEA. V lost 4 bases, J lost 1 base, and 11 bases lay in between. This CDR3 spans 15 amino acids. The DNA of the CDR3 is TGCAGCGTTGGACTTAGGGGGTCTGGGGCCAACGTCCTGACTTTC. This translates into CSVGLRGSGANVLTF.

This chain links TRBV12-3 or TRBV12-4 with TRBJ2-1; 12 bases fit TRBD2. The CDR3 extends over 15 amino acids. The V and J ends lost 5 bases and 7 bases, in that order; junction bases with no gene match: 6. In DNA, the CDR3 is TGTGCCAGCAGTCCCCTAGCGGGAGGGTGGAATGAGCAGTTCTTC. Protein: CASSPLAGGWNEQFF.